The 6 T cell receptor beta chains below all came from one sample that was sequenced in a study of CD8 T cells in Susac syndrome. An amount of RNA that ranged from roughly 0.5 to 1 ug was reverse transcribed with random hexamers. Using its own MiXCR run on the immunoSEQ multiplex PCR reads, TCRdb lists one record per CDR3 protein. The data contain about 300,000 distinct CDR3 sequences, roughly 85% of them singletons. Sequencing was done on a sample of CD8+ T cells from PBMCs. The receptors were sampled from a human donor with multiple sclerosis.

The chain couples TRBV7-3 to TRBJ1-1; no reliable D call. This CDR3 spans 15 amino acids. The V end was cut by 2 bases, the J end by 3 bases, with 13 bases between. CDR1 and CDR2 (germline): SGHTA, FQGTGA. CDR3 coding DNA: TGTGCCAGCAGCTTAGGAGGCAGTCCTTACACTGAAGCTTTCTTT. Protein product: CASSLGGSPYTEAFF.

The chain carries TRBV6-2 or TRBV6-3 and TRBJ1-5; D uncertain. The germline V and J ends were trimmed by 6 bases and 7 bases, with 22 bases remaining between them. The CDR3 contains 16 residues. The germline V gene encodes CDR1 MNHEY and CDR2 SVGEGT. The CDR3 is CASSPRWGTERQPQHF. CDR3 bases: TGTGCCAGCAGCCCTAGATGGGGAACCGAGAGACAGCCCCAGCATTTT.

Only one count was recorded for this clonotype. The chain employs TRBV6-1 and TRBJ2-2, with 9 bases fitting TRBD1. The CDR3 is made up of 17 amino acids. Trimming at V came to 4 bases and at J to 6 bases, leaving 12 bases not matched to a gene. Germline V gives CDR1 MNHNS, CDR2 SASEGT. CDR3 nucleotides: TGTGCCAGCAGTGGGGACAGGGTATACTTTTTCGCCGGGGAGCTGTTTTTT. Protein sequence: CASSGDRVYFFAGELFF.

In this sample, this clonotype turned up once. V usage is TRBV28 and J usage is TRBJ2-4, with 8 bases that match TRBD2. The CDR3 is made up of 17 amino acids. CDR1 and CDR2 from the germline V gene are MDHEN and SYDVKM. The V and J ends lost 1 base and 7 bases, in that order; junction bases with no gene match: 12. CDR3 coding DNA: TGTGCCAGCAGTTTATTTGGGGGACTAGGTGGAGCGAACATTCAGTACTTC. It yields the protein CASSLFGGLGGANIQYF.

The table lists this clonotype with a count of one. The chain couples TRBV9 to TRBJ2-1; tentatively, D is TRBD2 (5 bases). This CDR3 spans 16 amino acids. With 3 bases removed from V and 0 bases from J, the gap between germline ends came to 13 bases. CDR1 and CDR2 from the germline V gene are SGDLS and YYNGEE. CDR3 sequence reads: CASSGELVPSYNEQFF. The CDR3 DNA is TGTGCCAGCAGCGGAGAACTAGTCCCCTCCTACAATGAGCAGTTCTTC.

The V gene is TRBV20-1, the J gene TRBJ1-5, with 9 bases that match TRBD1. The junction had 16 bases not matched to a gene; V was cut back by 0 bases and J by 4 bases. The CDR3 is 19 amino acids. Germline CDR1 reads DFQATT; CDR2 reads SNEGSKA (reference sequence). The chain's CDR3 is CSARDSVIGTGPTNQPQHF. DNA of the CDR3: TGCAGTGCTAGAGATTCGGTTATAGGGACAGGGCCGACGAATCAGCCCCAGCATTTT.